The subject of this entry is one T cell receptor (beta chain). As originally analysed: Amplification of reference gene primers provided the estimated nucleated cell counts. Only in-frame clones appear in the TCRdb table, and some are missing; sequencing was by immunoSEQ multiplex PCR. V and J calls and clone size are given by that table; D and trimming were obtained from the DNA. This table holds 100,000 to 150,000 clones, around 89% found once. This sample is part of a study of blood T cell repertoires in COVID-19. On the study more broadly: The study drew acute and convalescent COVID-19 samples from the United States, Italy and Spain.

Unmatched junction bases numbered 3, after V lost 4 bases and J lost 5 bases. Germline lookup yields CDR1 SGHTS and CDR2 YDEGEE. This CDR3 is built from 13 residues. The TCR sequence derives from a man over 45 with acute or convalescent COVID-19. The sequenced sample was peripheral blood. This chain links TRBV5-8 with TRBJ1-5, with 7 bases identical to TRBD1. The CDR3 protein is CASSQQGHQPQHF. CDR3 bases: TGTGCCAGCAGCCAACAGGGGCATCAGCCCCAGCATTTT. Together with reference TRBV5-8 and TRBJ1-5, the CDR3 gives the full variable domain: EAGVTQSPTHLIKTRGQQATLRCSPISGHTSVYWYQQALGLGLQFLLWYDEGEERNRGNFPPRFSGRQFPNYSSELNVNALELEDSALYLCASSQQGHQPQHFGDGTRLSIL.